The sequence of this T cell receptor (beta chain) was determined in a study of patients and donors after allogeneic stem cell transplantation. In this sample, this clonotype turned up a few times. CDR1 is MNHEY and CDR2 is SMNVEV in the germline V gene (reference sequence). This CDR3 comprises 14 residues. Losses at the gene ends were 6 bases for V and 2 bases for J; bases not matched to a gene: 6. TCRdb processed the RT-PCR reads anew with MiXCR; each CDR3 protein has one entry. The repertoire holds 920,000 or so distinct CDR3 sequences, with 15% to 20% as singletons. Sequencing was performed on blood, either unsorted or a sorted T cell fraction (not recorded which). The chain links TRBV27 to TRBJ1-1; 7 bases align to TRBD1. The receptor comes from a human donor who was either an allogeneic HSCT recipient or a stem cell or donor lymphocyte infusion donor (not recorded which). It is not recorded whose cells these are; they may come from a transplant donor. This chain's CDR3 is CASSYDRDNTEAFF. CDR3 DNA: TGTGCCAGCAGCTATGACAGGGATAACACTGAAGCTTTCTTT.